A single T cell receptor beta chain is shown here with its context. What it binds is not known. This specimen belongs to a study of vaccination and CD4 T cells after COVID-19. Findings and limits, study-wide: The study sampled relatively few convalescent patients and omitted early post-infection timepoints.

The treatment was: approximately 10-day PBMC culture with coronavirus spike peptide pools or control peptides (ViraFEST assay). Germline CDR1 is SEHNR and CDR2 is FQNEAQ (reference sequence). The CDR3 is 11 residues long. Trimming took off 2 bases at V and 12 bases at J, with 11 bases between the two ends. An Oncomine TCR Beta short-read assay was used to sequence the DNA from cultured CD4+ T cells. Using its own MiXCR run on the PCR reads, TCRdb lists one record per CDR3 protein. The sample contains around 13,000 distinct CDR3 sequences, 42% of which appear only once. V and J are TRBV7-9 and TRBJ2-7; D unclear. The sequence was obtained from a human donor who had recovered from COVID-19. The sample was CD4+ T cells from blood, cultured in vitro, taken before SARS-CoV-2 vaccination. The CDR3 region is CASSLSQALYF. For the CDR3, the DNA is TGTGCCAGCAGCTTAAGTCAGGCGCTGTACTTC.